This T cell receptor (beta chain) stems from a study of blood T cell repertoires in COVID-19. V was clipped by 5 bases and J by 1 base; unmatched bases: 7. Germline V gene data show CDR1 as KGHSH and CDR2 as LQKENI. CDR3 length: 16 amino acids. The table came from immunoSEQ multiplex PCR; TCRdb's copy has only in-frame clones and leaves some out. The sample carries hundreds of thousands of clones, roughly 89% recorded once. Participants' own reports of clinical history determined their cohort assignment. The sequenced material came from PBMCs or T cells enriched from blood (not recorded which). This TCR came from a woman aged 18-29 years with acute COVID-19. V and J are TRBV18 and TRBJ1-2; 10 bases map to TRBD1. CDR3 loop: CASSSDRGILNYGYTF. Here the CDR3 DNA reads TGTGCCAGCTCATCGGACAGGGGGATCCTTAACTATGGCTACACCTTC.